This TCR beta chain was profiled in a study of cytomegalovirus exposure and HLA in healthy donors. Worth noting for this clone: Its antigen remains unknown.

Whole-study results and caveats: Later on, an analysis showed TCR association rates differing by HLA locus, with DRB1 the most and HLA-C the fewest.

The germline gives CDR1 SGHKS, CDR2 YYEKEE (reference sequence). The CDR3 sequence is 14 residues long. V lost 3 bases to trimming and J lost 4 bases, with 12 bases between them. Vbeta (60) and Jbeta (13) primers were used in the PCR. Method: immunoSEQ multiplex PCR; TCRdb's copy keeps in-frame clones and lacks some. The sample totals around 190,000 clones. The V call is TRBV5-5, the J call TRBJ2-3, with D hard to call. This TCR was sampled from a woman aged 25 to 45 in good health and CMV-seropositive. The sample taken for sequencing was PBMCs. The CDR3 protein is CASSSPAVADTQYF. CDR3 coding DNA: TGTGCCAGCAGCTCTCCGGCGGTCGCAGATACGCAGTATTTT.